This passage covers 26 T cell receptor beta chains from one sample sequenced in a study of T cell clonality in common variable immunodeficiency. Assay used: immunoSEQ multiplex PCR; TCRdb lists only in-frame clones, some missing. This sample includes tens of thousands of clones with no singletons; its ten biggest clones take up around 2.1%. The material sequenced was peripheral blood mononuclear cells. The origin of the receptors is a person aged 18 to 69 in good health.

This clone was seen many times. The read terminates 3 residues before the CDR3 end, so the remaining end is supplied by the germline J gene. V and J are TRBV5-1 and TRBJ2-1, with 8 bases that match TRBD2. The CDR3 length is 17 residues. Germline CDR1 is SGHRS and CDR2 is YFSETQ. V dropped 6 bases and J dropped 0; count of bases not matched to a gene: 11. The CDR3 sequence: CASTASGSTRSYNEQFF. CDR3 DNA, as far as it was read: TGCGCCAGCACCGCAAGCGGGAGCACCCGCTCCTACAATGAG.

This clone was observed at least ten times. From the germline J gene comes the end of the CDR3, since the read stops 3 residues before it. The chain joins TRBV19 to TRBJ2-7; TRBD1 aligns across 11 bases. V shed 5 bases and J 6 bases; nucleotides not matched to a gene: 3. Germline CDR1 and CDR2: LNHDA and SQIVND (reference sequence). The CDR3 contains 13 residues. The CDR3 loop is CASSRDRGFEQYF. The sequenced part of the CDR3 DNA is TGTGCCAGTAGTCGGGACAGGGGGTTCGAG.

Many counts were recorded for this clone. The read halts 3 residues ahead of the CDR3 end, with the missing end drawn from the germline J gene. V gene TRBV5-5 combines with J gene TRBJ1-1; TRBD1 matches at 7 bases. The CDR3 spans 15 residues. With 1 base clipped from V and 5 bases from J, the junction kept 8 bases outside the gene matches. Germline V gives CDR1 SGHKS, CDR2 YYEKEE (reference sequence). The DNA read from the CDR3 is TGTGCCAGCAGCTTGCTTGACAGGGTAGAGACTGAA. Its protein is CASSLLDRVETE. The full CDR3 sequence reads CASSLLDRVETEAFF. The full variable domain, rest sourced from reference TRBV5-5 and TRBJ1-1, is DAGVTQSPTHLIKTRGQQVTLRCSPISGHKSVSWYQQVLGQGPQFIFQYYEKEERGRGNFPDRFSARQFPNYSSELNVNALLLGDSALYLCASSLLDRVETEAFFGQGTRLTVV.

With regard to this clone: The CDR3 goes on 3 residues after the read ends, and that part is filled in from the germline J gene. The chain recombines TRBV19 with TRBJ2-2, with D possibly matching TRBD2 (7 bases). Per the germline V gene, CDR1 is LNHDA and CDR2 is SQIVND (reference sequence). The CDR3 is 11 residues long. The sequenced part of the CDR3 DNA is TGTGCCAGTGGGGGGGGCGAAAAG. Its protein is CASGGGEK. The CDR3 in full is CASGGGEKLFF.

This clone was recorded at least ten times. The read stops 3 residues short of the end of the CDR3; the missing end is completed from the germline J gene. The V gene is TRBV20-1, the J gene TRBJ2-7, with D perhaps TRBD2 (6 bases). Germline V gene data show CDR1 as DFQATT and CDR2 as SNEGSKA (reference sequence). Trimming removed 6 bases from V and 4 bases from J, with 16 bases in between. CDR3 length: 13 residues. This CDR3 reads CSARVMGTYEQYF. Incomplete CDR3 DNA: TGCAGTGCCAGGGTGATGGGGACTTACGAG.

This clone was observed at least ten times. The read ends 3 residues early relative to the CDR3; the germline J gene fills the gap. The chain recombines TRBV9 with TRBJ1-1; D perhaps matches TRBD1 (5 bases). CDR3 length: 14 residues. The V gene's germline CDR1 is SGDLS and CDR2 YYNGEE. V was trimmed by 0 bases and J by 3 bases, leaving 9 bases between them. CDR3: CASSVAGKDTEAFF. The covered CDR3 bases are TGTGCCAGCAGCGTAGCAGGGAAGGACACTGAA.

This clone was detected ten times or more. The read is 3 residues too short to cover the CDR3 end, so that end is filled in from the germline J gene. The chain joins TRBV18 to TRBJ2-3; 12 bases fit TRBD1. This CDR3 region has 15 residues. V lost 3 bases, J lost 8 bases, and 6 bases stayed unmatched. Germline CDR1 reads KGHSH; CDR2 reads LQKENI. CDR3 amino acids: CASSPRDRGLGTQYF. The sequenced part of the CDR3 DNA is TGTGCCAGCTCACCCCGGGACAGGGGGCTTGGTACG.

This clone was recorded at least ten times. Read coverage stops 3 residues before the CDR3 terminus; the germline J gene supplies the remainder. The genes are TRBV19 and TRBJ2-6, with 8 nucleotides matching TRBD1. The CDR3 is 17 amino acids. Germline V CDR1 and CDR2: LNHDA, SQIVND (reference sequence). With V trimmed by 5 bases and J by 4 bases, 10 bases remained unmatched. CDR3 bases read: TGTGCCAGTAGTCTCGGACAGGGACGTGGAGGGGCCAACGTC. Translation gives CASSLGQGRGGANV. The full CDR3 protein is CASSLGQGRGGANVLTF.

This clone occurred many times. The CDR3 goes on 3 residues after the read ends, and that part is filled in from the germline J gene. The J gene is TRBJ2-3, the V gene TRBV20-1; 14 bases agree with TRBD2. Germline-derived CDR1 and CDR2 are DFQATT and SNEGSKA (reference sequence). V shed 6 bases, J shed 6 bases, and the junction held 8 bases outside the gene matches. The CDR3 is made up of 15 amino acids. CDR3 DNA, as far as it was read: TGCAGTGCCCCGGAGCGACTAGCGGGAGGGGATACG. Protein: CSAPERLAGGDT. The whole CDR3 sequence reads CSAPERLAGGDTQYF.

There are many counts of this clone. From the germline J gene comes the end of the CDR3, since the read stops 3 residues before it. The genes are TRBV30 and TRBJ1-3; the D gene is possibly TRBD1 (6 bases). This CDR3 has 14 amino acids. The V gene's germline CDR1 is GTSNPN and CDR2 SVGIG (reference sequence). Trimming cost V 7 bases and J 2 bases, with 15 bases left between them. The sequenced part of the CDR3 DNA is TGTGCCTACTACTCAGGGGTGCCTGGAAACACC. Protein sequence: CAYYSGVPGNT. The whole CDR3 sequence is CAYYSGVPGNTIYF.

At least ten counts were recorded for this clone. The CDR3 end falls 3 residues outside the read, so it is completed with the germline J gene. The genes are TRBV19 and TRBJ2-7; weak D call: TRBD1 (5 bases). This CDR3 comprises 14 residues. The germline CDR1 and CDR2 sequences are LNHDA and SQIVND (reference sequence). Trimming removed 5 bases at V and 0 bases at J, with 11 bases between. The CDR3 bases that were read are TGTGCCAGTAGTGCCGACAGTTTCTCCTACGAG. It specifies CASSADSFSYE. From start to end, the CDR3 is CASSADSFSYEQYF.

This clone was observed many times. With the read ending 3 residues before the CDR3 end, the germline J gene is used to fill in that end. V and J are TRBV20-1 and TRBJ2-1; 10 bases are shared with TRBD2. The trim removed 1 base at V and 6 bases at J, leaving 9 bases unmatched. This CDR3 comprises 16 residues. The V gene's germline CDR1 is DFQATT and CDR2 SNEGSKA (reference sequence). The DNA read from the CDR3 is TGCAGTGCTAGAGCTCCCGGACTAGCGGACATCAATGAG. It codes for CSARAPGLADINE. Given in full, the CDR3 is CSARAPGLADINEQFF.

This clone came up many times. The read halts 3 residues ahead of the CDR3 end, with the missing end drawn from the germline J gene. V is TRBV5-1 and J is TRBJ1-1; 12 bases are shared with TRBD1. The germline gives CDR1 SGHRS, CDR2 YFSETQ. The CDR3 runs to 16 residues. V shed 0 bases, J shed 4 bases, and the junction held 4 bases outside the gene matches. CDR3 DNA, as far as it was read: TGCGCCAGCAGCTTGGGGGACAGGGGGCGCGGCACTGAA. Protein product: CASSLGDRGRGTE. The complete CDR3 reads CASSLGDRGRGTEAFF.

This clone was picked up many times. The CDR3: CASSFEGVSGNTIYF. The part of the CDR3 DNA that was read is TGTGCCAGCAGCTTTGAGGGGGTCTCTGGAAACACC. The rearrangement links TRBV12-3 or TRBV12-4 to TRBJ1-3; TRBD1 might be the D (6 bases). The read terminates 3 residues ahead of where the CDR3 ends, so the germline J gene completes it. This CDR3 has 15 residues. V was cut by 6 bases and J by 0 bases, with 12 bases left in between.

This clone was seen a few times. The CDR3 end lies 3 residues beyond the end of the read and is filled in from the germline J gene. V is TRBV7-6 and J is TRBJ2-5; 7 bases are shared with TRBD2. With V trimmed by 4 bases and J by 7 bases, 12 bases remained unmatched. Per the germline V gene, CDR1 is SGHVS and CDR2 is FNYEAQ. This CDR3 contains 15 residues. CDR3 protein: CASSSQLATTGTQYF. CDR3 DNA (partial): TGTGCCAGCAGCTCCCAACTAGCGACCACCGGGACC.

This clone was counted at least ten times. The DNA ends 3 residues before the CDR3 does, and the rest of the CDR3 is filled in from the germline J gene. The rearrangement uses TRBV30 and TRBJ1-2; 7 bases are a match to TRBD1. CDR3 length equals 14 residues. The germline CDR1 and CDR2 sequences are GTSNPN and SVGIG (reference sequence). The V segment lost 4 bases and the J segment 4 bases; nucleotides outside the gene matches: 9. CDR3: CAWTLGGTAYGYTF. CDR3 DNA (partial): TGTGCCTGGACCCTAGGGGGGACAGCCTATGGC.

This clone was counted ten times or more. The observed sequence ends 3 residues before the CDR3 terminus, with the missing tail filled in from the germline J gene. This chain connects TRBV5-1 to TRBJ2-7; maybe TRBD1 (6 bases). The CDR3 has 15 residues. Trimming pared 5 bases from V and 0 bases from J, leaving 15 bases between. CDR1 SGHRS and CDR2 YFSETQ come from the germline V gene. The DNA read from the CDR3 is TGCGCCAGCAGTTTGACAGGACCTAGCTCCTACGAG. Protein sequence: CASSLTGPSSYE. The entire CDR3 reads CASSLTGPSSYEQYF.

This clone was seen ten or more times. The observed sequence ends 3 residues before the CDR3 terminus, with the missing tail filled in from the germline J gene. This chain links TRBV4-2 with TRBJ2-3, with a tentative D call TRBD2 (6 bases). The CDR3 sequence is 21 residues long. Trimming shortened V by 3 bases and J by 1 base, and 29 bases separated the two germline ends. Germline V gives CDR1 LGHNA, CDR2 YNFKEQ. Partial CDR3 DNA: TGTGCCAGCAGCCACCCCGTCGGGGCAGGACGGGACTTGGTGGGCACAGATACG. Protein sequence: CASSHPVGAGRDLVGTDT. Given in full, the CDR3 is CASSHPVGAGRDLVGTDTQYF.

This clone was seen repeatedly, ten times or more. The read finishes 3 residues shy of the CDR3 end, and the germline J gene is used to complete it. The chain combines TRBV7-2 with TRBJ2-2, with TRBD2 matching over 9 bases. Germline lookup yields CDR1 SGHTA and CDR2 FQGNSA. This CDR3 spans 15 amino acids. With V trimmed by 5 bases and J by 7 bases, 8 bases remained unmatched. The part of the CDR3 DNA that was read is TGTGCCAGCAGCGCCGGACTAGCGTTGTACGGGGAG. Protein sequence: CASSAGLALYGE. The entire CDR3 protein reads CASSAGLALYGELFF.

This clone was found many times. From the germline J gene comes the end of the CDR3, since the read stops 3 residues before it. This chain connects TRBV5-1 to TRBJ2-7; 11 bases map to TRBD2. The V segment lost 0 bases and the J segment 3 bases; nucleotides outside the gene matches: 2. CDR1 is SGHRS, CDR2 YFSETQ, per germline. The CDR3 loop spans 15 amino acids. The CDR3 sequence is CASSLASGGFYEQYF. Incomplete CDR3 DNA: TGCGCCAGCAGCTTGGCTAGCGGGGGGTTCTACGAG.

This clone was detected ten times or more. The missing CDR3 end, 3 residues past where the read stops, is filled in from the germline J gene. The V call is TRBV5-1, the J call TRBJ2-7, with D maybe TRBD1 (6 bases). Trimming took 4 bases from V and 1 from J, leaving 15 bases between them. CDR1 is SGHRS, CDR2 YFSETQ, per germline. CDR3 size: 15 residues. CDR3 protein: CASSPDEQGSYEQYF. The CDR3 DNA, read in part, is TGCGCCAGCAGCCCCGACGAACAGGGATCCTACGAG.

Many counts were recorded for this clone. The covered CDR3 bases are TGCGCCAGCAGCGCGACTAGCGGAGGGGACTACGAG. It is translated as CASSATSGGDYE. The CDR3, in full, reads CASSATSGGDYEQYF. The gene calls are TRBV5-1 and TRBJ2-7; 9 nucleotides align to TRBD2. Read sequence stops 3 residues before the CDR3 end, and the germline J gene provides the missing end. The trim removed 4 bases at V and 3 bases at J, leaving 8 bases unmatched. There are 15 residues in the CDR3. CDR1 is SGHRS and CDR2 is YFSETQ in the germline V gene.

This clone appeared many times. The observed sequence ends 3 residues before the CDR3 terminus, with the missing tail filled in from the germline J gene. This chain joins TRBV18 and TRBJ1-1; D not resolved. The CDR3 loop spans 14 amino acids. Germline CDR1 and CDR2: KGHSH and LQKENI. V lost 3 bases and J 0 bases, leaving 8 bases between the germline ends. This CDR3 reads CASSPEGLNTEAFF. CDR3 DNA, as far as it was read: TGTGCCAGCTCACCCGAGGGCCTGAACACTGAA. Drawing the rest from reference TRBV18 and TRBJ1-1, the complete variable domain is NAGVMQNPRHLVRRRGQEARLRCSPMKGHSHVYWYRQLPEEGLKFMVYLQKENIIDESGMPKERFSAEFPKEGPSILRIQQVVRGDSAAYFCASSPEGLNTEAFFGQGTRLTVV.

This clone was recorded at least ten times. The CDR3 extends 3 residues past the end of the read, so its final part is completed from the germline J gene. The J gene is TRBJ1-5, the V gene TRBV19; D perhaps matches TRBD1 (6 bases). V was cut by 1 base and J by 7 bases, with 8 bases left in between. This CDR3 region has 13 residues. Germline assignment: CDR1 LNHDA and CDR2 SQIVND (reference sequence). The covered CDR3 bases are TGTGCCAGTAGTATAGCCCAGGGGCAGCCC. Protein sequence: CASSIAQGQP. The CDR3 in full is CASSIAQGQPQHF.

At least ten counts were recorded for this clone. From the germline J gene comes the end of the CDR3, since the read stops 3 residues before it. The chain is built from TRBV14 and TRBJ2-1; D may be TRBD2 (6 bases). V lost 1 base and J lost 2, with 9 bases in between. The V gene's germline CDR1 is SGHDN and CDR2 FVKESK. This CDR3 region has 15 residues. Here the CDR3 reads CASSQVGGTYNEQFF. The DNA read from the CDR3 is TGTGCCAGCAGCCAAGTCGGGGGTACCTACAATGAG.

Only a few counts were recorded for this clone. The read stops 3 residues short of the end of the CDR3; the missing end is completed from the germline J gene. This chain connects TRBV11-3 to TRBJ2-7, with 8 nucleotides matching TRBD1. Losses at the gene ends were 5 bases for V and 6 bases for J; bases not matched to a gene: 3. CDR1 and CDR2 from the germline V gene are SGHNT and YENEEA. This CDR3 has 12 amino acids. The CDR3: CASSPTGVEQYF. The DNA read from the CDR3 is TGTGCCAGCAGCCCGACAGGGGTCGAG.